This is a list of T cell receptor beta chains from one sample in a study of neoadjuvant nivolumab and ipilimumab in lung cancer. This table comes from immunoSEQ multiplex PCR, and its TCRdb copy is limited to in-frame clones, with some not included. The table records around 20,000 clones, 79% of them present only once. The sequences come from tumor tissue, collected after neoadjuvant nivolumab, alone or with ipilimumab, at or shortly before surgery. These receptors all come from an adult with non-small cell lung cancer. Each CDR3 is given with its conserved first and last residue. A D gene is named only where the DNA matches it firmly. The size of a clone is reported for some rows only, either as once, few or many, or as a class for expanded clones.

d_call j_call clone_size v_call cdr3_nt cdr3_aa
. TRBJ2-1 few TRBV15 TGTGCCACCAGCAGAGAAGTTGGGAAAAGTTCCTACAATGAGCAGTTCTTC CATSREVGKSSYNEQFF
. TRBJ1-4 . TRBV6-6 TGTGCCAGCAGTCTGAATGAAAAACTGTTTTTT CASSLNEKLFF
. TRBJ2-1 . TRBV5-1 TGCGCCAGCAGCACGGAGGGTAGAGGCTACAATGAGCAGTTCTTC CASSTEGRGYNEQFF
. TRBJ2-3 . TRBV9 TGTGCCAGCAGCACGAGGGGGTTCACAGATACGCAGTATTTT CASSTRGFTDTQYF
. TRBJ2-1 . TRBV5-6 TGTGCCAGCAGCTTTCGGGGGACCCGCAGCCGCAATGAGCAGTTCTTC CASSFRGTRSRNEQFF
TRBD1 TRBJ1-5 . TRBV7-6 TGTGCCAGCAGCAAGGGACAGGGGATAAATCAGCCCCAGCATTTT CASSKGQGINQPQHF
TRBD1 TRBJ2-4 . TRBV7-3 TGTGCCAGCAGCTTAGGAACAGGGGGCGCGGGTAACATTCAGTACTTC CASSLGTGGAGNIQYF
TRBD1 TRBJ2-7 . TRBV6-6 TGTGCCAGTTGGAGACAGGGAAGCTACGAGCAGTACTTC CASWRQGSYEQYF
. TRBJ1-2 once TRBV5-4 TGTGCCAGCAGCTTTGCAGGTACCCGACACGGCTACACCTTC CASSFAGTRHGYTF
. TRBJ1-1 once TRBV15 TGTGCCACCAGCAGCGAACGGGGGAACACTGAAGCTTTCTTT CATSSERGNTEAFF
TRBD1 TRBJ1-1 . TRBV5-1 TGCGCCAGCAGCCCAAGACAGGGCTCAGGCCTAGGCACTGAAGCTTTCTTT CASSPRQGSGLGTEAFF
. TRBJ2-1 large TRBV4-3 TGCGCCAGCAGCCAAGCCCACGAAGGCAATGAGCAGTTCTTC CASSQAHEGNEQFF
TRBD1 TRBJ2-7 . TRBV7-3 TGTGCCAGCAGCTTCGGACAGGGTGAAGAGCAGTACTTC CASSFGQGEEQYF
TRBD1 TRBJ2-3 . TRBV5-4 TGTGCCAGCAGCGGGGACAGGGAACAGTATTTT CASSGDREQYF
. TRBJ2-7 . TRBV7-9 TGTGCCAGCAGCTTAGACACAACAAAGTACGAGCAGTACTTC CASSLDTTKYEQYF
. TRBJ2-7 . TRBV7-8 TGTGCCAGCAGCTTATTTAGGGGCCTCTCCTACGAGCAGTACTTC CASSLFRGLSYEQYF
. TRBJ2-7 . TRBV7-2 TGTGCCAGCAGCTTAGGGTCTTGGTCTCGATACGAGCAGTACTTC CASSLGSWSRYEQYF
. TRBJ1-4 . TRBV15 TGTGCCACCAGCAGAGAAGTGGGCAGGGCTGGGGAAAAACTGTTTTTT CATSREVGRAGEKLFF
TRBD1 TRBJ1-2 . TRBV5-5 TGTGCCAGCAGCCCCGGGACAGGTGGCTACACCTTC CASSPGTGGYTF
TRBD1 TRBJ2-7 . TRBV28 TGTGCCAGCAGTTTGGGGACAGCTGGAGAGCAGTACTTC CASSLGTAGEQYF
TRBD2 TRBJ2-2 . TRBV5-1 TGCGCCAGCAGCTTGGCGGCGGGGGTCACCGGGGAGCTGTTTTTT CASSLAAGVTGELFF
. TRBJ2-7 once TRBV5-4 TGTGCCAGCAGCTTGGCCGACACCCTAGCAGGGCAGTACTTC CASSLADTLAGQYF
TRBD1 TRBJ1-1 . TRBV6-1 TGTGCCAGCAGATCAGGGGGCGCGGTGAACACTGAAGCTTTCTTT CASRSGGAVNTEAFF
TRBD1 TRBJ1-6 few TRBV18 TGTGCCAGCTCACCACTGGGACAGGAGAATTCACCCCTCCACTTT CASSPLGQENSPLHF
. TRBJ2-5 . TRBV30 TGTGCCTGGAGCAGGCCGGGGCCCTTCCAAGAGACCCAGTACTTC CAWSRPGPFQETQYF
. TRBJ1-6 . TRBV7-9 TGTGCCAGCAGCCGGGGGACCAATTCACCCCTCCACTTT CASSRGTNSPLHF
. TRBJ1-2 . TRBV12-2 TGTGCAAGCCAACTCTTTACTTATGGCTACACCTTC CASQLFTYGYTF
. TRBJ1-1 . TRBV27 TGTGCCAGCGGATTAAATACATTAAGGGATGCTTTCTTT CASGLNTLRDAFF
. TRBJ2-1 . TRBV27 TGTGCCAGCACCCCCTTACCAGGACTACCGACCGACAATGAGCAGTTCTTC CASTPLPGLPTDNEQFF
TRBD2 TRBJ2-7 few TRBV25-1 TGTGCCAGCACGGGGGGGTACGAGCAGTACTTC CASTGGYEQYF
. TRBJ2-3 . TRBV5-6 TGTGCCAGCAGCTTGGAGGGGCCAGGTTTAGATACGCAGTATTTT CASSLEGPGLDTQYF
. TRBJ1-1 few TRBV5-1 TGCGCCAGCAGCTCACGGACAGCGAACACTGAAGCTTTCTTT CASSSRTANTEAFF
. TRBJ2-3 . TRBV13 TGTGCCAGCAGCTTAGGCCGAGCAGGCAGGAATTTT CASSLGRAGRNF
. TRBJ1-2 . TRBV2 TGTGCCAGCAGGGACAGTAACAACTATGGCTACACCTTC CASRDSNNYGYTF
. TRBJ1-5 . TRBV13 TGTGCCAGCAGCTCCTCGGGAGTTCCTAATCAGCCCCAGCATTTT CASSSSGVPNQPQHF
. TRBJ2-5 . TRBV30 TGTGCCTGGAGTCGTGGGAGCTTTGCGGGGCGAGAGACCCAGTACTTC CAWSRGSFAGRETQYF
. TRBJ2-2 . TRBV9 TGTGCCAGCAGCGTCGAATGGGGGCTGGGCACCGGGGAGCTGTTTTTT CASSVEWGLGTGELFF
TRBD1 TRBJ1-2 . TRBV27 TGTGCCAGCAGGGACAGGGCTTATGGCTACACCTTC CASRDRAYGYTF
. TRBJ2-3 . TRBV7-8 TGTGCCAGCACCCTCCGAGAGCGGTCCACAGATACGCAGTATTTT CASTLRERSTDTQYF
TRBD1 TRBJ2-2 . TRBV18 TGTGCCAGCTCACCGGGACAGATTACCGGGGAGCTGTTTTTT CASSPGQITGELFF
. TRBJ1-1 . TRBV7-8 TGTGCCAGCAGCTTCCGGGGATTAAACACTGAAGCTTTCTTT CASSFRGLNTEAFF
. TRBJ1-6 few TRBV4-1 TGCGCCAGCAGCCAACCTCGGGGGGTCAATTCACCCCTCCACTTT CASSQPRGVNSPLHF
. TRBJ1-1 . TRBV7-2 TGTGCCAGCAGCTTTCAAACAAGGGGTGAAGCTTTCTTT CASSFQTRGEAFF
. TRBJ2-5 . TRBV18 TGTGCCAGCTCAGGACAAGCCTACTCAGAGACCCAGTACTTC CASSGQAYSETQYF
. TRBJ1-6 . TRBV30 TGTGCCCACTCGGGCGGGGATTTCTATAATTCACCCCTCCACTTT CAHSGGDFYNSPLHF
TRBD2 TRBJ2-3 . TRBV5-4 TGTGCCAGCAGCTTGGAGGCGGGGGTTGGGACAGATACGCAGTATTTT CASSLEAGVGTDTQYF
TRBD2 TRBJ2-1 . TRBV4-1 TGCGCCAGCAGCCGGAGCGGGGGGCAATACAATGAGCAGTTCTTC CASSRSGGQYNEQFF
TRBD1 TRBJ1-6 . TRBV7-3 TGTGCCAGCAGCAGGGGGCCGGATTCACCCCTCCACTTT CASSRGPDSPLHF
. TRBJ1-5 . TRBV30 TGTGCCTGGAGTGTACGTGTCGAACAGCCCCAGCATTTT CAWSVRVEQPQHF
TRBD1 TRBJ2-1 . TRBV5-1 TGCGCCAGCAGCTTGATACAGGGGGCGGTTGAGCAGTTCTTC CASSLIQGAVEQFF